This paragraph covers one TCR beta chain sequence. This sample stems from a study of technical replicates of blood from four donors. CDR1 is SGHRS and CDR2 is YFSETQ in the germline V gene. V shed 2 bases, J shed 2 bases, and the junction held 3 bases outside the gene matches. The CDR3 extends over 16 amino acids. The repertoire was sequenced with immunoSEQ multiplex PCR; TCRdb's copy has only in-frame clones and lacks some. The sample shows 80,000 to 90,000 clones, roughly 94% of them seen only once. The rearrangement joins TRBV5-1 to TRBJ2-7; the match to TRBD2 covers 14 bases. The sequenced sample consisted of T cells isolated from PBMCs. This sequence was found in a human donor in good health. CDR3 amino acids: CASSLRLAGGTYEQYF. CDR3 bases: TGCGCCAGCAGCTTAAGACTAGCGGGAGGGACCTACGAGCAGTACTTC. The whole variable domain, remainder taken from reference TRBV5-1 and TRBJ2-7, is KAGVTQTPRYLIKTRGQQVTLSCSPISGHRSVSWYQQTPGQGLQFLFEYFSETQRNKGNFPGRFSGRQFSNSRSEMNVSTLELGDSALYLCASSLRLAGGTYEQYFGPGTRLTVT.